A selection of T cell receptor beta chains follows, all from one sample in a study of blood T cell repertoires in COVID-19. Method: immunoSEQ multiplex PCR; TCRdb's copy keeps in-frame clones and lacks some. The table includes around 280,000 clones, more than 75% detected once. The sequenced material came from peripheral blood. The receptor source for this set is a woman aged 25 to 39 who had recovered from COVID-19. The CDR3 runs from the conserved cysteine through the conserved F or W. D genes are given only for firm matches. Not all rows give a size; the values are once, few, many and, for expanded clones, a class.

d_call,v_call,j_call,clone_size,cdr3_aa,cdr3_nt
-,TRBV7-9,TRBJ2-5,once,CASSLPRRLGQTQYF,TGTGCCAGCAGCTTACCCCGTCGGCTAGGCCAGACCCAGTACTTC
-,TRBV19,TRBJ1-1,-,CASSIKGRTFF,TGTGCCAGTAGTATCAAGGGGAGGACTTTCTTT
TRBD2,TRBV9,TRBJ2-3,-,CASTPGLARTDTQYF,TGTGCCAGCACTCCAGGACTAGCGAGAACAGATACGCAGTATTTT
-,TRBV25-1,TRBJ2-6,-,CASSGAGKPGANVLTF,TGTGCCAGCAGTGGGGCTGGAAAACCCGGGGCCAACGTCCTGACTTTC
-,TRBV10-2,TRBJ1-1,-,CASSEPGVNTEAFF,TGCGCCAGCAGTGAACCGGGGGTGAACACTGAAGCTTTCTTT
TRBD2,TRBV7-2,TRBJ2-1,-,CASSSGLALSSYNEQFF,TGTGCCAGCAGCTCAGGACTAGCCCTAAGCTCCTACAATGAGCAGTTCTTC
TRBD1,TRBV6-6,TRBJ1-6,-,CASGGQGGNSPLHF,TGTGCCAGCGGGGGACAGGGGGGTAATTCACCCCTCCACTTT
-,TRBV13,TRBJ1-1,-,CASSLRRGAEAFF,TGTGCCAGCAGCTTAAGGCGGGGGGCTGAAGCTTTCTTT
-,TRBV19,TRBJ2-5,-,CASSGRVGGPRGETQYF,TGTGCCAGTAGTGGCCGTGTGGGGGGGCCGAGAGGGGAGACCCAGTACTTC
TRBD1,TRBV2,TRBJ2-3,once,CASSAGKTGDTQYF,TGTGCCAGCAGCGCTGGTAAGACAGGGGATACGCAGTATTTT
-,TRBV6-5,TRBJ1-3,-,CASSITGSGNTIYF,TGTGCCAGCAGTATAACAGGGTCCGGAAACACCATATATTTT
-,TRBV30,TRBJ1-5,-,CAWSVGDGQPQHF,TGTGCCTGGAGTGTAGGAGACGGTCAGCCCCAGCATTTT
-,TRBV19,TRBJ1-6,-,CASSFTGYDSPLHF,TGTGCCAGTAGCTTCACAGGATACGATTCACCCCTCCACTTT
-,TRBV20-1,TRBJ2-4,-,CSASDGIWAKNIQYF,TGCAGTGCTAGTGACGGGATTTGGGCCAAAAACATTCAGTACTTC
TRBD1,TRBV6-5,TRBJ1-4,-,CASSRQGAHEKLFF,TGTGCCAGCAGTCGACAGGGGGCTCACGAAAAACTGTTTTTT
TRBD1,TRBV13,TRBJ2-1,-,CASSLRQGYNEQFF,TGTGCCAGCAGCTTGCGACAGGGTTACAATGAGCAGTTCTTC
TRBD1,TRBV3-1/TRBV3-2,TRBJ1-2,few,CASTGGGGYTF,TGTGCCAGCACAGGGGGCGGTGGCTACACCTTC
-,TRBV19,TRBJ2-2,-,CASSIKRSTGELFF,TGTGCCAGTAGTATAAAGCGGAGCACCGGGGAGCTGTTTTTT
TRBD1,TRBV28,TRBJ2-5,-,CASSPRQGSQETQYF,TGTGCCAGCAGTCCGAGACAGGGGAGCCAAGAGACCCAGTACTTC
-,TRBV2,TRBJ2-7,-,CASSELIMATYEQYF,TGTGCCAGCAGTGAATTAATCATGGCCACCTACGAGCAGTACTTC
-,TRBV29-1,TRBJ1-2,-,CSVEQGHGYTF,TGCAGCGTTGAACAGGGCCATGGCTACACCTTC
-,TRBV10-3,TRBJ1-1,-,CAISLTRGGDTEAFF,TGTGCCATCAGCTTGACGCGGGGAGGGGACACTGAAGCTTTCTTT
TRBD1,TRBV7-9,TRBJ1-6,-,CASSSRTGAPPLHF,TGTGCCAGCAGCTCGAGGACAGGGGCGCCACCCCTCCACTTT
-,TRBV6-5,TRBJ1-5,-,CASRLQGGQPQHF,TGTGCCAGCAGATTACAAGGCGGCCAGCCCCAGCATTTT
-,TRBV24-1,TRBJ2-3,-,CATSDPTGLGHGGGFSTDTQYF,TGTGCCACCAGTGACCCGACGGGTCTGGGCCACGGGGGTGGCTTCAGCACAGATACGCAGTATTTT
-,TRBV19,TRBJ1-1,-,CAASSVLTEAFF,TGTGCCGCGAGCTCGGTGCTCACTGAAGCTTTCTTT
TRBD2,TRBV6-5,TRBJ2-7,once,CASRDGLAGGYEQYF,TGTGCCAGCAGGGATGGACTAGCGGGAGGCTACGAGCAGTACTTC
-,TRBV5-6,TRBJ1-4,-,CASSWGVAEGKLFF,TGTGCCAGCAGCTGGGGTGTGGCGGAGGGAAAACTGTTTTTT
-,TRBV27,TRBJ1-2,-,CATLGGSGYGYTF,TGTGCCACCCTGGGAGGGTCAGGCTATGGCTACACCTTC
-,TRBV5-6,TRBJ2-7,-,CASSSPHREGGEQYF,TGTGCCAGCAGCTCTCCCCACAGGGAAGGGGGCGAGCAGTACTTC
TRBD1,TRBV7-2,TRBJ2-7,-,CASSSWDRAYEQYF,TGTGCCAGCAGCTCCTGGGACAGGGCCTACGAGCAGTACTTC
-,TRBV5-1,TRBJ2-3,-,CASSLVPLSRGSTQYF,TGCGCCAGCAGCTTGGTTCCGCTCAGTCGGGGAAGTACGCAGTATTTT
-,TRBV6-5,TRBJ2-5,-,CASMGRVKETQYF,TGTGCCAGCATGGGCAGGGTAAAAGAGACCCAGTACTTC
-,TRBV21-1,TRBJ2-1,-,CASSQTLGLAGSSYNEQFF,TGTGCCAGCAGCCAAACGCTAGGGCTAGCGGGGTCCTCCTACAATGAGCAGTTCTTC
-,TRBV2,TRBJ2-2,-,CARRAGSNTGELFF,TGTGCCAGGCGGGCCGGGTCGAACACCGGGGAGCTGTTTTTT
-,TRBV2,TRBJ2-7,-,CASSEQPGWNEQYF,TGTGCCAGCAGTGAGCAGCCAGGGTGGAACGAGCAGTACTTC
-,TRBV19,TRBJ1-4,-,CASSIGRVTNEKLFF,TGTGCCAGTAGTATCGGCAGGGTTACTAATGAAAAACTGTTTTTT
-,TRBV6-4,TRBJ2-7,-,CARRLQSSYEQYF,TGTGCCAGACGACTACAAAGCTCCTACGAGCAGTACTTC
TRBD1,TRBV7-2,TRBJ1-1,-,CASSVRQGYTEAFF,TGTGCCAGCAGCGTTCGACAGGGCTACACTGAAGCTTTCTTT
-,TRBV15,TRBJ2-1,-,CATSRVGGGHYNEQFF,TGTGCCACCAGCAGAGTGGGGGGGGGACACTACAATGAGCAGTTCTTC
-,TRBV4-3,TRBJ2-1,-,CASSQNDNYNEQFF,TGCGCCAGCAGCCAAAACGACAATTACAATGAGCAGTTCTTC
TRBD2,TRBV28,TRBJ2-1,-,CASSLRLSTSGRSPWGDEQFF,TGTGCCAGCAGCCTAAGACTCTCGACTAGCGGGAGGTCCCCATGGGGGGATGAGCAGTTCTTC
TRBD1,TRBV5-1,TRBJ1-1,many,CASSPGTGNTEAFF,TGCGCCAGCAGCCCGGGGACAGGAAACACTGAAGCTTTCTTT
-,TRBV28,TRBJ1-3,-,CASSSGQLAFSGNTIYF,TGTGCCAGCAGCAGCGGACAGCTTGCTTTCTCTGGAAACACCATATATTTT
-,TRBV7-2,TRBJ1-6,-,CASSKHPPRVPDPLHF,TGTGCCAGCAGCAAACACCCCCCCAGGGTACCAGATCCCCTCCACTTT
-,TRBV3-1/TRBV3-2,TRBJ2-7,once,CASSPGSAYEQYF,TGTGCCAGCAGCCCCGGGAGTGCGTACGAGCAGTACTTC
-,TRBV6-5,TRBJ2-7,-,CASSYGRGRSSYEQYF,TGTGCCAGCAGTTACGGCCGTGGCCGAAGCTCCTACGAGCAGTACTTC
-,TRBV6-2/TRBV6-3,TRBJ2-1,-,CASSYSILDMSYNEQFF,TGTGCCAGCAGTTACTCGATATTAGACATGTCCTACAATGAGCAGTTCTTC
TRBD1,TRBV5-1,TRBJ2-7,-,CASSSGTGPSEQYF,TGCGCCAGCAGCTCCGGGACAGGTCCCTCCGAGCAGTACTTC
-,TRBV27,TRBJ1-5,once,CASSSMPGNLLQPQHF,TGTGCCAGCAGTTCCATGCCGGGGAATTTATTACAGCCCCAGCATTTT
-,TRBV2,TRBJ1-3,-,CASSVTGSGNTIYF,TGTGCCAGCAGTGTTACGGGCTCTGGAAACACCATATATTTT
TRBD1,TRBV19,TRBJ2-6,few,CASGPTGPGANVLTF,TGTGCCAGTGGACCGACAGGGCCAGGGGCCAACGTCCTGACTTTC